Below, 25 T cell receptor beta chains from the same sample are listed, as sequenced in a study of identical twins' blood T cells. A single record per CDR3 protein comes from TCRdb applying MiXCR to the 5' RACE reads. This sample has about 370,000 distinct CDR3 sequences; 28% occur once, and the top ten carry 5.5% to 7%. Sequenced sample: PBMCs. Receptors were obtained from a woman between 18 and 49 years old in good health.

This clonotype was detected a few times. CDR3 coding DNA: TGTGCCAGCAGTCGTACGGGGGAGGGCTATGGCTACACCTTC. Its protein product is CASSRTGEGYGYTF. The rearrangement uses TRBV27 and TRBJ1-2; D is perhaps TRBD1 (5 bases). The germline gives CDR1 MNHEY, CDR2 SMNVEV (reference sequence). The CDR3 runs to 14 residues. The V end was cut by 5 bases, the J end by 4 bases, with 14 bases between.

V is TRBV20-1 and J is TRBJ2-2; 11 nucleotides agree with TRBD1. V shed 6 bases and J 6 bases; nucleotides not matched to a gene: 6. The CDR3 has 14 amino acids. The germline CDR1 and CDR2 sequences are DFQATT and SNEGSKA (reference sequence). CDR3: CSASGTGGPGELFF. DNA for the CDR3: TGCAGTGCAAGTGGGACAGGGGGTCCCGGGGAGCTGTTTTTT.

V usage is TRBV3-1 and J usage is TRBJ2-1, with D uncertain. V gave up 3 bases and J gave up 14 bases, with 14 bases separating them. Germline CDR1 is LGHDT and CDR2 is YNNKEL (reference sequence). This CDR3 is built from 12 residues. The CDR3 sequence: CASSQAALGKFF. CDR3 coding DNA: TGTGCCAGCAGCCAGGCGGCTTTGGGGAAGTTCTTC.

This clonotype has a count of ten or more. The chain has TRBV12-3 or TRBV12-4 and TRBJ1-1; D gene uncertain. Trimming stripped 3 bases from V and 3 bases from J, with 8 bases between. The CDR3 extends over 13 amino acids. The CDR3 DNA reads as TGTGCCAGCAGTTTGACACTCTACACTGAAGCTTTCTTT. Translated, it gives CASSLTLYTEAFF.

The chain combines TRBV5-1 with TRBJ1-5; tentatively, D is TRBD1 (5 bases). The germline CDR1 and CDR2 sequences are SGHRS and YFSETQ. This CDR3 has 15 residues. V was clipped by 1 base and J by 4 bases, with 12 bases between them. The CDR3 protein is CASSLSAGQNQPQHF. CDR3 DNA sequence: TGCGCCAGCAGCTTGTCAGCAGGGCAGAATCAGCCCCAGCATTTT.

This clonotype was found a few times. This rearrangement joins TRBV14 to TRBJ2-3; a possible D gene is TRBD2 (5 bases). V dropped 4 bases and J dropped 3 bases, with 14 bases sitting between them. Germline V gives CDR1 SGHDN, CDR2 FVKESK. The CDR3 is made up of 15 amino acids. This CDR3 is CASSPISRGTDTQYF. CDR3 DNA: TGTGCCAGCAGCCCAATATCTCGGGGTACAGATACGCAGTATTTT.

With regard to this clonotype: Relative to the germline gene, one junction end is altered; a read error may explain this. V and J are TRBV20-1 and TRBJ1-3, with D unclear. This CDR3 is built from 15 residues. Per the germline V gene, CDR1 is DFQATT and CDR2 is SNEGSKA (reference sequence). The CDR3 region is CSAPSASRGGNAIYF. The CDR3, as DNA: TGCAGTGCTCCCTCGGCCTCCCGGGGTGGAAACGCCATATATTTT.

J is TRBJ1-2 and V is TRBV20-1; D gene uncertain. The CDR3 covers 15 residues. The ends were cut back, 0 bases at V and 0 bases at J, with 11 bases in the middle. Germline CDR1 and CDR2: DFQATT and SNEGSKA (reference sequence). CDR3 DNA: TGCAGTGCTAGAGATCCCTCGGGAGCTAACTATGGCTACACCTTC. Its protein product is CSARDPSGANYGYTF.

This clonotype has more than one count but fewer than ten. The chain couples TRBV5-1 to TRBJ1-2; D ambiguous. V gave up 1 base and J gave up 3 bases, with 16 bases separating them. Germline V lookup: CDR1 SGHRS, CDR2 YFSETQ. The CDR3 contains 16 residues. The CDR3 DNA is TGCGCCAGCAGCTTGTTGGGCGGCAGCACAGACTATGGCTACACCTTC. Its translation: CASSLLGGSTDYGYTF.

This clonotype was observed a few times. The chain couples TRBV6-4 to TRBJ1-1; D perhaps matches TRBD1 (5 bases). The CDR3 totals 17 residues. Germline CDR1 is MRHNA and CDR2 is SNTAGT. V was pared by 0 bases and J by 0 bases, with 14 bases between. The CDR3, as DNA: TGTGCCAGCAGTGACTCGACTTCAGGGCGCATGAACACTGAAGCTTTCTTT. Amino acid sequence: CASSDSTSGRMNTEAFF.

The chain links TRBV3-1 to TRBJ2-5, with TRBD1 identical over 7 bases. After removal of 6 bases from V and 7 bases from J, the junction contained 11 bases not matched to a gene. Germline V gene lookup returns CDR1 LGHDT and CDR2 YNNKEL (reference sequence). This CDR3 region has 14 residues. CDR3 DNA: TGTGCCAGCAGAGGGACAGAGAGAACAGGGACCCAGTACTTC. It specifies CASRGTERTGTQYF.

This clonotype has more than one count but fewer than ten. The V and J genes are TRBV7-8 and TRBJ2-3; D is uncertain. V was shortened by 2 bases and J by 2 bases, with 11 bases between the two germline ends. The germline V gene has CDR1 SGHVS and CDR2 FQNEAQ. The CDR3 is made up of 15 amino acids. The CDR3 is CASSLTIHFTDTQYF. Here the CDR3 DNA reads TGTGCCAGCAGCTTAACTATACATTTCACAGATACGCAGTATTTT.

V is TRBV5-1 and J is TRBJ2-1; D gene uncertain. Trimming shortened V by 0 bases and J by 3 bases, and 10 bases separated the two germline ends. The CDR3 is 15 amino acids. Germline V gene sequence: CDR1 SGHRS, CDR2 YFSETQ. CDR3 protein: CASSLAGPSYNEQFF. CDR3 sequence (DNA): TGCGCCAGCAGCTTGGCGGGTCCTAGCTACAATGAGCAGTTCTTC.

About this clonotype: In this CDR3 the conserved last residue, phenylalanine or tryptophan, is missing, so a read error is likely. The chain employs TRBV28 and TRBJ2-1; D gene uncertain. The CDR3 extends over 16 amino acids. Trimming stripped 6 bases from V and 0 bases from J, with 15 bases between. CDR1 and CDR2 from the germline V gene are MDHEN and SYDVKM. CDR3 in amino acids: CASRRHSRSSYNEQFL. The CDR3 DNA sequence: TGTGCCAGCAGGCGGCATAGCCGTAGCTCCTACAATGAGCAGTTCTTA.

The J gene is TRBJ2-7, the V gene TRBV6-6; no reliable D call. The CDR3 is 12 amino acids. V was pared by 4 bases and J by 7 bases, with 11 bases between. Germline loops: CDR1 MNHNY, CDR2 SVGAGI (reference sequence). For the CDR3, the DNA is TGTGCCAGCAGTTCCCAGATACGTGAGCAGTACTTC. This translates into CASSSQIREQYF.

This clonotype was seen repeatedly, ten times or more. The J gene is TRBJ1-2, the V gene TRBV6-2 or TRBV6-3, with D perhaps matching TRBD1 (6 bases). This CDR3 comprises 15 residues. The germline gives CDR1 MNHEY, CDR2 SVGEGT. With 5 bases removed from V and 8 bases from J, the gap between germline ends came to 21 bases. CDR3 sequence: CASSHNVGGYPGYTF. CDR3 sequence (DNA): TGTGCCAGCAGTCACAACGTCGGGGGCTACCCCGGCTACACCTTC.

This clonotype was recorded at least ten times. This chain connects TRBV7-2 to TRBJ1-1; the D gene is possibly TRBD1 (5 bases). Germline V lookup: CDR1 SGHTA, CDR2 FQGNSA. The CDR3 is made up of 13 amino acids. The V gene lost 2 bases and the J gene lost 3 bases, with 7 bases spanning the gap. The CDR3 protein is CASSLIRDTEAFF. The CDR3 nucleotides read TGTGCCAGCAGCTTAATCAGGGACACTGAAGCTTTCTTT. The full variable domain, its missing parts supplied by reference TRBV7-2 and TRBJ1-1, is GAGVSQSPSNKVTEKGKDVELRCDPISGHTALYWYRQSLGQGLEFLIYFQGNSAPDKSGLPSDRFSAERTGGSVSTLTIQRTQQEDSAVYLCASSLIRDTEAFFGQGTRLTVV.

This clonotype has only a few counts. This rearrangement joins TRBV7-2 to TRBJ1-1; D not certain. V was trimmed by 6 bases and J by 1 base, leaving 9 bases between them. Germline assignment: CDR1 SGHTA and CDR2 FQGNSA. The length of the CDR3 is 13 residues. CDR3 protein: CASSQSENTEAFF. For the CDR3, the DNA is TGTGCCAGCAGTCAGAGTGAGAACACTGAAGCTTTCTTT.

V gene TRBV6-6 combines with J gene TRBJ1-1; D is undetermined. The CDR3 runs to 12 residues. Germline CDR1 is MNHNY and CDR2 is SVGAGI (reference sequence). V lost 4 bases, J lost 6 bases, and 9 bases lay in between. CDR3 amino acids: CASSSPPSEAFF. In DNA, the CDR3 is TGTGCCAGCAGTTCCCCCCCATCTGAAGCTTTCTTT.

Notes on this clonotype: Mismatch with germline at one junction end may stem from a read error. This chain links TRBV20-1 with TRBJ1-6; no firm D call. The CDR3 is 14 residues long. The germline V gene has CDR1 DFQATT and CDR2 SNEGSKA (reference sequence). The DNA of the CDR3 is TGCAGTGCTAGAGAGATGCAGAGAGATTCACTCCTCCACTTT. Its protein is CSAREMQRDSLLHF.

This clonotype was seen more than once but under ten times. V is TRBV6-2 or TRBV6-3 and J is TRBJ2-2, with D unclear. Per the germline V gene, CDR1 is MNHEY and CDR2 is SVGEGT. V lost 4 bases to trimming and J lost 2 bases, with 14 bases between them. The CDR3 runs 16 residues. CDR3 residues: CASSSPALTNTGELFF. The CDR3 DNA is TGTGCCAGCAGTTCACCCGCTCTGACTAACACCGGGGAGCTGTTTTTT.

J is TRBJ1-5 and V is TRBV19, with 7 bases matching TRBD1. The CDR3 is made up of 15 amino acids. CDR1 LNHDA and CDR2 SQIVND come from the germline V gene (reference sequence). J lost 6 bases, V lost 4 bases, and 9 bases had no gene match. The CDR3 here is CASSNTRQGSQPQHF. CDR3 sequence (DNA): TGTGCCAGTAGTAATACCCGACAGGGCAGTCAGCCCCAGCATTTT.

V gene TRBV11-2 combines with J gene TRBJ2-3; TRBD2 matches at 14 bases. CDR3 length: 18 residues. CDR1 is SGHAT and CDR2 is FQNNGV in the germline V gene. V lost 0 bases to trimming and J lost 6 bases; unmatched junction nucleotides: 8. DNA for the CDR3: TGTGCCAGCAGCTTAGATGGACTAGCGGGGGGCTACGCGGATACGCAGTATTTT. Amino acid sequence: CASSLDGLAGGYADTQYF.

The table lists this clonotype with a few counts. As DNA, the CDR3 is TGTGCCAGCAGCCAAGATAAAATCATGAACACTGAAGCTTTCTTT. This codes for CASSQDKIMNTEAFF. The chain is built from TRBV3-1 and TRBJ1-1; D gene uncertain. The CDR3 is made up of 15 amino acids. Per germline, CDR1 LGHDT and CDR2 YNNKEL (reference sequence). Between the trimmed V and J ends, which lost 0 bases and 0 bases, there was a span of 8 bases.

This clonotype was seen only a few times. V usage is TRBV11-1 and J usage is TRBJ1-1; D not resolved. The length of the CDR3 is 14 residues. The germline V gene has CDR1 SGHAT and CDR2 FQDESV (reference sequence). V dropped 5 bases and J dropped 0 bases, with 10 bases sitting between them. The DNA for the CDR3 is TGTGCCAGCAGCACCCGAATAATGAACACTGAAGCTTTCTTT. Amino acids: CASSTRIMNTEAFF.